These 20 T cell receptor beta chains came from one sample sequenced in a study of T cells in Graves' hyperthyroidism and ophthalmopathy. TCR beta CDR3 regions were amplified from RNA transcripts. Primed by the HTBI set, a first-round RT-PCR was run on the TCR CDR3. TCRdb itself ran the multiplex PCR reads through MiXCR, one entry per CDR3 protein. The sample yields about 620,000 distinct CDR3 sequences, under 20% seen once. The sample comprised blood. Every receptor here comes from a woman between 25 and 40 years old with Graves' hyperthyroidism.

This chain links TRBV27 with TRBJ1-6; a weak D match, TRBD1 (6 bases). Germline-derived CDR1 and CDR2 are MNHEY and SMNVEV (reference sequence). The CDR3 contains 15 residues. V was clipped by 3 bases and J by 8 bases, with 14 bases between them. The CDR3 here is CASSFRGGLYSPLHF. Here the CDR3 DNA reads TGTGCCAGCAGTTTTCGGGGGGGCTTATATTCACCCCTCCACTTT.

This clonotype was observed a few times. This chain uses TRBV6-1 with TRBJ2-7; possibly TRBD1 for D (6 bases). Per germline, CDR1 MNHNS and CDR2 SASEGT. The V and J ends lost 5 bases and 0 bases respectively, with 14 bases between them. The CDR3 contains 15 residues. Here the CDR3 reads CASSYAGASSYEQYF. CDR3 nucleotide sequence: TGTGCCAGCAGTTATGCAGGGGCAAGCTCCTACGAGCAGTACTTC.

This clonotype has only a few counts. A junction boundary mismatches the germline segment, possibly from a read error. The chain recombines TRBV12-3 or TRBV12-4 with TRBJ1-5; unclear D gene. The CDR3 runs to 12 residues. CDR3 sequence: CASSLRNEPQHF. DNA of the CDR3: TGTGCCAGCAGTCTCCGCAATGAGCCCCAGCATTTT.

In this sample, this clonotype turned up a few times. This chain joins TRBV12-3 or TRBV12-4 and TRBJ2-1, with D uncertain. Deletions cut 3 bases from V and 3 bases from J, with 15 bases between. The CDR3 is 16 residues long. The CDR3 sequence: CASSFAPIPIYNEQFF. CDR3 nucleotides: TGTGCCAGCAGTTTCGCCCCAATCCCTATCTACAATGAGCAGTTCTTC.

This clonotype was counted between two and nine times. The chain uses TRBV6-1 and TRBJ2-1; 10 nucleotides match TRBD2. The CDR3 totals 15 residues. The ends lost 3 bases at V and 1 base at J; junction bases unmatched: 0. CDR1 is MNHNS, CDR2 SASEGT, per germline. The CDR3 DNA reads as TGTGCCAGCAGTGAGGGACTAGCGTCCTACAATGAGCAGTTCTTC. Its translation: CASSEGLASYNEQFF.

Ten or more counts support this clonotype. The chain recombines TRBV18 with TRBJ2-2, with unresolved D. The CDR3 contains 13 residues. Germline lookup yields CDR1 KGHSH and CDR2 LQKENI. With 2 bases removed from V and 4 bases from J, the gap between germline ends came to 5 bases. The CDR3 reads CASSPDSTGELFF. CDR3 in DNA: TGTGCCAGCTCACCAGACTCCACCGGGGAGCTGTTTTTT.

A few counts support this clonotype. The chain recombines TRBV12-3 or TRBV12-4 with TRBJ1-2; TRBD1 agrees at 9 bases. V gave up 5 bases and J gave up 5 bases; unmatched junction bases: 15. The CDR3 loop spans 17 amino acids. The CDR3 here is CASSATLSRDRVYGYTF. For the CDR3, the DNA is TGTGCCAGCAGTGCAACATTGAGCCGGGACAGGGTATATGGCTACACCTTC.

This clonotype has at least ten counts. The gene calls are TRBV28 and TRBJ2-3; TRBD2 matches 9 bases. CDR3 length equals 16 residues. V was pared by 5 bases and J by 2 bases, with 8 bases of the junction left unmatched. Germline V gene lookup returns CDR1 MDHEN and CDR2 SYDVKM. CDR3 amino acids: CASSVAGEYTTDTQYF. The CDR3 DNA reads TGTGCCAGCAGTGTAGCGGGAGAGTATACCACAGATACGCAGTATTTT. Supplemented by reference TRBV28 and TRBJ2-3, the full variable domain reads DVKVTQSSRYLVKRTGEKVFLECVQDMDHENMFWYRQDPGLGLRLIYFSYDVKMKEKGDIPEGYSVSREKKERFSLILESASTNQTSMYLCASSVAGEYTTDTQYFGPGTRLTVL.

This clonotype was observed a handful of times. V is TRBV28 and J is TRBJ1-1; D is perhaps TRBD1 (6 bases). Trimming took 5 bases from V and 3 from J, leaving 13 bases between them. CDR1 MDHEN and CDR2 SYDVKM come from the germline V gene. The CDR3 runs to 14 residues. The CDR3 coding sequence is TGTGCCAGCAGTCCACTTTACAGGGACACTGAAGCTTTCTTT. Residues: CASSPLYRDTEAFF.

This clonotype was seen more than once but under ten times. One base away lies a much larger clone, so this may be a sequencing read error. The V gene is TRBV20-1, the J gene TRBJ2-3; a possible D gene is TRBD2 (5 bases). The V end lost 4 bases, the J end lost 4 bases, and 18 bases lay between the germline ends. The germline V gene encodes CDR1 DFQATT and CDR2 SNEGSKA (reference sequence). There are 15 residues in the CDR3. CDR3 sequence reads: CSAMGTRDMSDTQYF. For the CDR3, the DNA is TGCAGTGCTATGGGTACCCGGGATATGTCAGATACGCAGTATTTT.

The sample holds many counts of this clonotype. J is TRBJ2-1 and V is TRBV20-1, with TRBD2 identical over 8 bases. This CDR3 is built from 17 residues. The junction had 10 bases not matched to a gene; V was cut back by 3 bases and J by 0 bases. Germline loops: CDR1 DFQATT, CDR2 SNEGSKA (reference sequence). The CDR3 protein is CSARAKTSGSSYNEQFF. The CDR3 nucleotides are TGCAGTGCTAGGGCCAAAACGAGCGGGAGCTCCTACAATGAGCAGTTCTTC.

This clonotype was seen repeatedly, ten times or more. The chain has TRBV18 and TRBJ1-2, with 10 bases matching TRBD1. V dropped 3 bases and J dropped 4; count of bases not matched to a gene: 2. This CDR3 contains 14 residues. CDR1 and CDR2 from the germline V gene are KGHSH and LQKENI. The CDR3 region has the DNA TGTGCCAGCTCACCGGACAGGGGGTTCTATGGCTACACCTTC. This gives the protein CASSPDRGFYGYTF.

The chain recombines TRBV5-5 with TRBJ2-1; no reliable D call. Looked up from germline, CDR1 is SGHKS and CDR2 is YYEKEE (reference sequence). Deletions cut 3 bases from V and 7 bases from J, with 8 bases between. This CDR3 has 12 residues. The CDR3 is CASSWLENEQFF. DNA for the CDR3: TGTGCCAGCAGCTGGCTTGAGAATGAGCAGTTCTTC.

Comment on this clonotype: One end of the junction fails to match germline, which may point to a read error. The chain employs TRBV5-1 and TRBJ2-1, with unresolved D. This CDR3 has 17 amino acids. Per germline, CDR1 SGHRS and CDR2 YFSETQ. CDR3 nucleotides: TGTGCCAGCAGCTTGGCCTTGAGGCATCACTCCTACAATGAGCAGTTCTTC. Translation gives CASSLALRHHSYNEQFF. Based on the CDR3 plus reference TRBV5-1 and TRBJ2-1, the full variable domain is KAGVTQTPRYLIKTRGQQVTLSCSPISGHRSVSWYQQTPGQGLQFLFEYFSETQRNKGNFPGRFSGRQFSNSRSEMNVSTLELGDSALYLCASSLALRHHSYNEQFFGPGTRLTVL.

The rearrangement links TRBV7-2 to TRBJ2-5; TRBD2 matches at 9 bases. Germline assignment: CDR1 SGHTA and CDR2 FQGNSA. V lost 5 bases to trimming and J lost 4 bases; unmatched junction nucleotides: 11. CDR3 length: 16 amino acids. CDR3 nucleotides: TGTGCCAGCAGCCTAGGGACTGGCGGGAGGGGAGAGACCCAGTACTTC. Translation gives CASSLGTGGRGETQYF. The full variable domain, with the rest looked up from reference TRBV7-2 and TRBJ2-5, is GAGVSQSPSNKVTEKGKDVELRCDPISGHTALYWYRQSLGQGLEFLIYFQGNSAPDKSGLPSDRFSAERTGGSVSTLTIQRTQQEDSAVYLCASSLGTGGRGETQYFGPGTRLLVL.

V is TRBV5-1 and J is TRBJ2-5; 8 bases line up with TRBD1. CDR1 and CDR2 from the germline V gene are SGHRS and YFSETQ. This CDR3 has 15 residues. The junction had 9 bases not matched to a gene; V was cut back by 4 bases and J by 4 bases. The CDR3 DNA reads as TGCGCCAGCAGCGTGGCCAGGGGGCCGATAGAGACCCAGTACTTC. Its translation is CASSVARGPIETQYF.

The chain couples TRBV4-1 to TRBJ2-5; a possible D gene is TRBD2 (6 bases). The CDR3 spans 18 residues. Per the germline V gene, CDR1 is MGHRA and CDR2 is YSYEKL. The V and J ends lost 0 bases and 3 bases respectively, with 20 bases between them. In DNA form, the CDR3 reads TGCGCCAGCAGCCAAGACCCCCGGGGGTCATCTTTAGAAGAGACCCAGTACTTC. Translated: CASSQDPRGSSLEETQYF.

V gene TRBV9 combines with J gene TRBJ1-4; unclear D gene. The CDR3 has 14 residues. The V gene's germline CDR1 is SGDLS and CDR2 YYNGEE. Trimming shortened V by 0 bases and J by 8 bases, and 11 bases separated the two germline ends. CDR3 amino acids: CASSVGRFTEKLFF. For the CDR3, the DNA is TGTGCCAGCAGCGTAGGGCGGTTTACGGAAAAACTGTTTTTT.

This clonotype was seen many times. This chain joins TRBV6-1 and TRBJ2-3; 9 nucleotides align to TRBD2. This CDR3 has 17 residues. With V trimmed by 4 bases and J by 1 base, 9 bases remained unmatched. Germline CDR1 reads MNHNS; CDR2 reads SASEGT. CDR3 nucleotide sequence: TGTGCCAGCAGTGCCCATCCTAGCGGGGTAGGCACAGATACGCAGTATTTT. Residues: CASSAHPSGVGTDTQYF.

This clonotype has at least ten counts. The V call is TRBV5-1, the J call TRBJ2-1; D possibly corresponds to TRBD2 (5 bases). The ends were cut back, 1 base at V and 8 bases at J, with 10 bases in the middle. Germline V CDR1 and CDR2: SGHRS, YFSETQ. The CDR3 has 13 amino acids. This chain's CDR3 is CASSLTGTHEQFF. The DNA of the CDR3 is TGCGCCAGCAGCTTGACGGGAACCCATGAGCAGTTCTTC.